This TCR beta chain came from a study of cytomegalovirus exposure and HLA in healthy donors (dated by TCRdb to between 2016 and 2019). Background on the whole study: According to an earlier analysis of a few hundred of the donors, roughly 180 million T cells yielded some 110 million unique TCR beta sequences and 250 to 350 Gb of sequence data. Rather than using new phenotypic data, the later analysis identified candidate immune exposures from TCR beta sequences and from how often those sequences occurred across donors. Across 398 genotyped donors of the cohort, an average of about 200,000 unique TCR beta nucleotide sequences per donor were sequenced, and roughly 20% of those sequences were non-productive. Both class I and class II loci were covered by HLA typing, at four-digit resolution. An early release covering over 500 HLA-typed donors comprised about 320 gigabases of sequencing data and approximately 80 million unique TCR sequences. The study was designed to test whether signatures of past pathogen exposure could be identified by cataloging public T cell receptors. The number of typed donors differed by locus: about 620-640 for A, B, C, DRB1 and DQB1; some 500 for DQA1; 600 to 610 for DPA1; and 400 to 480 for DPB1. In an earlier analysis of roughly 580 of the donors, high-throughput TCR beta sequencing was used to judge whether each TCR beta V gene segment behaved as functional or pseudogenic. Every repertoire in the discovery cohort had been generated on one and the same sequencing platform. Donor age, sex, ethnicity and CMV serostatus were collected together with the repertoire data. Along with the approximately 670-subject first cohort, a separate validation cohort of over a hundred different subjects was used. A later analysis re-analyzed previously published TCR beta repertoires from roughly 630 donors and added high-resolution HLA genotyping to study TCR occurrence patterns. Because of strong linkage in the cohort, five DR-DQ haplotypes were treated as single units for association and clustering. Genome-wide SNP genotypes for about 65% of the roughly 700 donors were used in a later genetic analysis, which treated that subset as a discovery cohort. The study used immunosequencing to profile the T cell repertoires of hundreds of subjects and linked those repertoires to cytomegalovirus serostatus. The genetic ancestry cluster associated with self-reported Caucasian donors included 81% of the roughly 360 genotyped donors. To predict cytomegalovirus infection status, the study brought together high-throughput TCR immunosequencing, statistical association of individual TCRs with disease status, and machine learning. The full study reports these points: In this cohort, only TCR beta chains were sequenced, and detectable features were limited by the absence of alpha or paired-chain data. V-gene and J-gene trimming of TCR beta chains was associated with a missense DCLRE1C variant in a later genetic analysis, and the association was replicated in an independent cohort. A group of highly shared sequence variants was considered likely to be a technical artifact of the sequencing pipeline. In a later analysis, HLA-associated TCR beta chains were found to be more clonally expanded and to have lower generation probabilities than equally common non-associated chains. A few of the identified cytomegalovirus-associated TCR beta chains were confirmed in vitro to be specific for cytomegalovirus antigens. Immune exposure information for the cohort was limited to CMV serostatus. Because HLA typing was unavailable for some donors at each locus, only the typed subset was used in association tests. A further reported finding was that TCR beta sequences accurately predicted the HLA-A and HLA-B alleles for most subjects in the first cohort. Several of the top co-occurrence clusters appeared to be linked to parvovirus B19, influenza, CMV and Epstein-Barr virus, according to a later analysis. When HLA alleles, especially DR and DQ, strongly co-occurred, attributing TCR associations to individual alleles was difficult. The presence/absence analyses assumed that sequencing depth was roughly uniform across donors, and that assumption may not be true. In an earlier analysis of around 600 of the donors, most TCR beta V segments appeared in productive rearrangements about 87% or about 30% of the time, broadly matching IMGT annotations. Some IMGT-functional V segments, including TRBV6-2 and TRBV6-3, could not be told apart with the 87-base-pair reads, so those segments were excluded. According to the authors, the approach could potentially be generalized to other disease states and immunological phenotypes. The study listed around 160 TCR beta chains as associated with cytomegalovirus. A later analysis associated about 17,000 TCR beta sequences with specific HLA alleles at a false discovery rate of 0.05. The earlier analysis of 587 of the donors excluded some 16 rarely observed V segments, including chromosome 9 orphons, because counts were too low. In a later analysis, the rate of TCR association differed among HLA loci, with DRB1 alleles having the most associated TCRs and HLA-C alleles having the fewest. A later genetic analysis reported fewer N-insertions in productive TCRs among donors in an Asian-associated ancestry cluster than the roughly 640-donor mean. The classifier was reported to diagnose cytomegalovirus status with high specificity and sensitivity in both the original cohort and the validation cohort. While some public TCRs were present in many individuals, most TCR sequences turned up only very rarely across donors. Correlated functional status among segregating V segments might reflect linkage disequilibrium, but an unknown experimental factor could not be ruled out. A later analysis found that most CMV-associated TCR beta chains appeared HLA-restricted, with HLA associations seemingly driven largely by CMV exposure.

The CDR3 goes from the cysteine to the phenylalanine over 17 residues. The retained sequence is limited to the CDR3, 51 bases, with the frame set at the first base. The germline V gene sets CDR1 to MGHRA and CDR2 to YSYEKL. Germline trimming: 3 bases from V, 3 bases from J; junction bases outside gene matches: 12. In total, 500 to 700 healthy bone marrow donors made up the cohort. Cohort members were all nominally healthy when sampled, although unrecorded immune exposures were likely present. The donor was CMV seropositive and belonged to the group of over 250 seropositive cohort members. A peripheral blood sample was collected from each donor, and TCR beta sequencing was performed on peripheral blood mononuclear cells. The Qiagen DNeasy Blood Extraction Kit was used to extract genomic DNA from the blood cell samples. This clone was recorded a few times. The antigen this receptor binds is unknown. No base quality information exists; no much larger clone differs at one position.

The receptor library was made with the immunoSEQ multiplex PCR assay. For the multiplex PCR, a mixture combining 60 forward primers for TCR Vbeta segments and 13 reverse primers for TCR Jbeta segments was used. The CDR3 region of rearranged TCR beta genes was amplified from genomic DNA with a multiplex PCR assay. Amplified TCR beta libraries were sequenced as 87-base-pair reads on the Illumina HiSeq System. The authors processed their data as follows. In a later analysis, roughly 80 million unique TCR beta chains were counted across the approximately 620 repertoires, and around 10 million of these chains were shared by at least two donors. Raw reads were error-corrected and collapsed into unique sequences by a nearest-neighbor algorithm in which closely related sequences were merged to remove PCR and sequencing errors. Alignment of CDR3 sequences to IMGT reference sequences was used to assign V, D and J gene segments. For a sequence to be retained, a match of at least six nucleotides was required to both a V gene segment and a J gene segment. Rearrangements were classified as productive when the CDR3 lacked stop codons and remained in frame with V and J, and all other rearrangements were classified as non-productive. Following IMGT convention, CDR3 was defined as the stretch from the second conserved V-encoded cysteine up to the conserved J-encoded phenylalanine. In an earlier analysis of roughly 610 of the donors, sequences lacking an unambiguous match to a single V gene segment were excluded. In an earlier analysis of around 600 of the donors, V segments were called functional above 56.7% productive rearrangements and were called segregating when the between-donor standard deviation exceeded 5%. To diagnose cytomegalovirus status from the catalog of TCR beta chain sequences, a statistical classification framework was built. A later analysis assigned V and J genes by comparing TCR nucleotide sequences with IMGT/GENE-DB human TR gene sequences. A later analysis assigned CDR3 sequences and most-parsimonious VDJ recombination scenarios with the TCRdist pipeline. In a later analysis, every TCR beta chain was defined by the combination of its CDR3 amino acid sequence and its V-gene family, and reads without a unique V-gene family were dropped. In a later analysis, 500 to 700 highly shared, low-generation-probability nucleotide sequences were removed to address suspected cross-contamination and a sequencing artifact. For each public chain, a later analysis derived a clonal expansion index from normalized ranks of inferred template counts within each repertoire. Generation probabilities in a later analysis came from a VDJ recombination model fitted to out-of-frame rearrangements, and those results were checked against IGoR. Hypergeometric tests were used in a later analysis to score TCR-TCR, TCR-HLA and TCR-CMV co-occurrence, with a repertoire-size bias correction applied to the TCR pairs. To estimate false discovery rates, a later analysis permuted the HLA or CMV assignments 20 times. In a later analysis, co-occurring TCRs were grouped using DBSCAN, and TCRdist sequence similarity was added for clustering within HLA-allele-positive subsets. Co-occurrence clustering excluded repertoires with fewer than 30,000 or more than 120,000 public chains, plus five with anomalous nucleotide sharing. TCRdb took this table from immuneACCESS and kept in-frame rearrangements with V and J called. Such tables lack part of the clones; where checked against another copy, unresolved V genes explain under half of the gap, and the rest is unexplained. D and trimming come from the DNA, and the V and J calls and clone size come from that table. For this sample the table gives 95,000 to 150,000 clones, of which 15% to 20% were detected only once. About 3.1% of the sample goes to the ten largest clones.

The sequenced sample was PBMCs. The rearrangement joined TRBV4-1 to TRBJ2-7; TRBD1 matches 9 bases in the middle. This receptor was taken from a female donor in good health and CMV-seropositive. The DNA is as follows: TGCGCCAGCAGCCATGGCCCCCCAAGGGACAGGGTCTACGAGCAGTACTTC. This gives the protein CASSHGPPRDRVYEQYF.